Each of the 14 T cell receptor beta chains below was sequenced from the same sample in a study of blood T cell repertoires in COVID-19. The data were produced by immunoSEQ multiplex PCR, yet TCRdb's version contains in-frame clones alone and is incomplete. The sample lists 130,000 or so clones, approximately 88% occurring once. Sequenced sample: peripheral blood. The receptors were gathered from a man aged 70-80 years with active COVID-19.

The chain uses TRBV11-2 and TRBJ1-2; D might be TRBD1 (5 bases). Germline CDR1 is SGHAT and CDR2 is FQNNGV. Trimming took 5 bases from V and 4 from J, leaving 14 bases between them. The length of the CDR3 is 14 residues. CDR3 DNA sequence: TGTGCCAGCAGCCCCCCGGGACTCAGCTATGGCTACACCTTC. Amino acids: CASSPPGLSYGYTF.

This chain joins TRBV4-2 and TRBJ2-5; D unclear. The CDR3 runs to 13 residues. Germline assignment: CDR1 LGHNA and CDR2 YNFKEQ. The V gene lost 0 bases and the J gene lost 2 bases, with 4 bases spanning the gap. The CDR3 sequence is CASSQDLQETQYF. For the CDR3, the DNA is TGTGCCAGCAGCCAAGACCTGCAAGAGACCCAGTACTTC.

The V gene is TRBV7-2, the J gene TRBJ1-1; 7 bases are a match to TRBD1. The CDR3 runs 16 residues. The trim removed 6 bases at V and 5 bases at J, leaving 15 bases unmatched. Germline assignment: CDR1 SGHTA and CDR2 FQGNSA. CDR3 DNA sequence: TGTGCCAGCAGGACGAGGGGGCCAGGGAGTCGGACTGAAGCTTTCTTT. Amino acid sequence: CASRTRGPGSRTEAFF. Using reference TRBV7-2 and TRBJ1-1 for the parts outside the CDR3, the full variable domain is GAGVSQSPSNKVTEKGKDVELRCDPISGHTALYWYRQSLGQGLEFLIYFQGNSAPDKSGLPSDRFSAERTGGSVSTLTIQRTQQEDSAVYLCASRTRGPGSRTEAFFGQGTRLTVV.

V is TRBV24-1 and J is TRBJ1-2; 8 positions match TRBD1. This CDR3 spans 17 amino acids. The V gene's germline CDR1 is KGHDR and CDR2 SFDVKD. Germline trimming cut 1 base from V and 0 bases from J; bases unmatched to any gene: 6. The CDR3 here is CATSDFRDRQPNYGYTF. For the CDR3, the DNA is TGTGCCACCAGTGATTTTCGGGACAGGCAACCTAACTATGGCTACACCTTC.

The J gene is TRBJ1-2, the V gene TRBV5-1, with D maybe TRBD1 (5 bases). Germline V gene data show CDR1 as SGHRS and CDR2 as YFSETQ. Trimming took 5 bases from V and 4 from J, leaving 12 bases between them. The CDR3 is 13 residues long. The CDR3 DNA sequence: TGCGCCAGCAGTAATCAGGGAGGCTATGGCTACACCTTC. It specifies CASSNQGGYGYTF.

This clone was counted between two and nine times. The CDR3 sequence is CASSRLGQHEQYF. The CDR3 coding sequence is TGTGCCAGCAGCCGGCTAGGACAGCACGAGCAGTACTTC. The V gene is TRBV16, the J gene TRBJ2-7, with D perhaps matching TRBD1 (6 bases). The CDR3 consists of 13 residues. Germline loops: CDR1 KGHSY, CDR2 FQNENV. Trimming took 4 bases from V and 5 from J, leaving 12 bases between them.

The chain uses TRBV15 and TRBJ2-7; 11 bases line up with TRBD2. Trimming removed 5 bases from V and 1 base from J; junction bases left unmatched: 4. In germline, CDR1 is LNHNV, CDR2 YYDKDF (reference sequence). This CDR3 comprises 15 residues. The CDR3 DNA follows: TGTGCCACCAGCGGAAGACTAGCGGGGTCCTACGAGCAGTACTTC. It translates to CATSGRLAGSYEQYF.

The rearrangement links TRBV7-6 to TRBJ2-7, with 11 bases matching TRBD2. The trim removed 5 bases at V and 6 bases at J, leaving 3 bases unmatched. This CDR3 is 13 amino acids long. Germline V gene sequence: CDR1 SGHVS, CDR2 FNYEAQ. CDR3 sequence reads: CASSGSGRGEQYF. CDR3 in DNA: TGTGCCAGCAGCGGTAGCGGGAGGGGCGAGCAGTACTTC.

The chain combines TRBV7-9 with TRBJ1-5; 9 positions agree with TRBD1. J lost 5 bases, V lost 5 bases, and 7 bases had no gene match. This CDR3 has 15 residues. The germline gives CDR1 SEHNR, CDR2 FQNEAQ (reference sequence). The CDR3 coding sequence is TGTGCCAGCAGCACGGACAGGGGCGTCTATCAGCCCCAGCATTTT. Translated: CASSTDRGVYQPQHF.

V is TRBV2 and J is TRBJ1-6; 9 nucleotides line up with TRBD1. J was trimmed by 7 bases and V by 6 bases; bases with no gene match: 7. This CDR3 is 15 amino acids long. Germline assignment: CDR1 SNHLY and CDR2 FYNNEI. Here the CDR3 reads CASSARTGANSPLHF. The CDR3 region has the DNA TGTGCCAGCAGCGCCCGGACAGGGGCGAATTCACCCCTCCACTTT.

V usage is TRBV19 and J usage is TRBJ2-4, with D tentatively TRBD2 (6 bases). Germline-derived CDR1 and CDR2 are LNHDA and SQIVND (reference sequence). Between the trimmed V and J ends, which lost 2 bases and 5 bases, there was a span of 16 bases. CDR3 size: 16 residues. Here the CDR3 reads CASSIRVGTLENIQYF. In DNA form, the CDR3 reads TGTGCCAGTAGTATAAGAGTGGGGACTTTAGAAAACATTCAGTACTTC.

The J gene is TRBJ2-7, the V gene TRBV9; 13 bases are a match to TRBD2. Germline V gene lookup returns CDR1 SGDLS and CDR2 YYNGEE. The V and J ends lost 7 bases and 6 bases, in that order; junction bases with no gene match: 4. The CDR3 totals 13 residues. CDR3 coding DNA: TGTGCCAGCGGGACTAGCGGGATGGGCGAGCAGTACTTC. Translating gives CASGTSGMGEQYF.

The chain recombines TRBV7-2 with TRBJ2-7; 12 nucleotides line up with TRBD1. The CDR3 is 14 amino acids. The ends lost 4 bases at V and 5 bases at J; junction bases unmatched: 3. Germline V gene sequence: CDR1 SGHTA, CDR2 FQGNSA. CDR3 amino acids: CASSSGTGGNEQYF. The CDR3 DNA follows: TGTGCCAGCAGCTCCGGGACAGGGGGCAACGAGCAGTACTTC.

The genes are TRBV24-1 and TRBJ2-1, with 14 bases identical to TRBD2. The CDR3 totals 16 residues. V was pared by 3 bases and J by 5 bases, with 2 bases of the junction left unmatched. Per germline, CDR1 KGHDR and CDR2 SFDVKD. CDR3 nucleotide sequence: TGTGCCACCAGTGATCGACTAGCGGGAGGGAACAATGAGCAGTTCTTC. Protein sequence: CATSDRLAGGNNEQFF.